This passage covers 17 T cell receptor beta chains from one sample sequenced in a study of T cell repertoires in cytomegalovirus infection. MiXCR was run by TCRdb on the reads, yielding one entry per CDR3 protein. The table includes some 500,000 distinct CDR3 sequences, around 35% detected once. Antigens of these TCRs are unknown. The input for sequencing was cultured PBMCs, taken from culture after CMV antigen stimulation. These receptors came from a human donor in good health (CMV status not recorded). Some clones in this sample may be carry-over from other donors' samples.

V is TRBV6-1 and J is TRBJ2-7, with TRBD2 identical over 8 bases. Germline V gives CDR1 MNHNS, CDR2 SASEGT. There are 14 residues in the CDR3. CDR3 DNA: TGTGCCAGCAGTTCAATTAGCGGGGCCTATGAGCAGTACGTC. This translates into CASSSISGAYEQYV.

The J gene is TRBJ2-7, the V gene TRBV28; 9 bases match TRBD1. The CDR3 is 14 amino acids. With 3 bases clipped from V and 6 bases from J, the junction kept 6 bases outside the gene matches. Looked up from germline, CDR1 is MDHEN and CDR2 is SYDVKM. CDR3 in amino acids: CASSLGTGTSEQYF. The CDR3 coding sequence is TGTGCCAGCAGTTTGGGGACAGGGACGTCCGAGCAGTACTTC.

The chain carries TRBV5-6 and TRBJ2-1; D gene unclear. Trimming took 0 bases from V and 4 from J, leaving 14 bases between them. CDR3 length: 16 amino acids. CDR1 and CDR2 (germline): SGHDT, YYEEEE. DNA for the CDR3: TGTGCCAGCAGCTTGGAGGGCTATCGGACGTACAATGAGCAGTTCTTC. It specifies CASSLEGYRTYNEQFF.

The chain couples TRBV6-8 to TRBJ2-7; 9 positions agree with TRBD2. The ends lost 7 bases at V and 2 bases at J; junction bases unmatched: 9. This CDR3 has 15 amino acids. The germline V gene has CDR1 MNHGY and CDR2 SAAAGT. The DNA of the CDR3 is TGTGCCAGCAAAGAGACTAGCGGAGGAGCCTACGAGCAGTACTTC. This gives the protein CASKETSGGAYEQYF.

This clonotype was observed many times. The chain employs TRBV28 and TRBJ1-6; D gene unclear. The CDR3 spans 10 residues. Germline-derived CDR1 and CDR2 are MDHEN and SYDVKM. Trimming left V 5 bases short and J 15 bases short, with 8 bases between. The CDR3 loop reads CASSERFLHF. CDR3 in DNA: TGTGCCAGCAGTGAAAGGTTCCTCCACTTT.

The chain combines TRBV12-3 or TRBV12-4 with TRBJ2-1; D is possibly TRBD2 (6 bases). V was clipped by 8 bases and J by 9 bases, with 17 bases between them. The CDR3 sequence is 13 residues long. Here the CDR3 reads CASCPAEGGEQFF. The CDR3 coding sequence is TGTGCCAGCTGCCCCGCGGAGGGTGGTGAGCAGTTCTTC.

The J gene is TRBJ2-5, the V gene TRBV4-2, with 7 nucleotides matching TRBD1. Germline lookup yields CDR1 LGHNA and CDR2 YNFKEQ. After removal of 1 base from V and 5 bases from J, the junction contained 7 bases not matched to a gene. The CDR3 consists of 15 residues. The CDR3 sequence: CASSQGQGVTETQYF. In DNA, the CDR3 is TGTGCCAGCAGCCAAGGGCAGGGGGTTACTGAGACCCAGTACTTC.

The chain links TRBV12-3 or TRBV12-4 to TRBJ2-5; 10 bases align to TRBD1. The CDR3 runs 18 residues. The V and J ends lost 4 bases and 1 base, in that order; junction bases with no gene match: 12. In DNA form, the CDR3 reads TGTGCCAGCAGTTCCGGGACAGGGGAACGACCGATCCAAGAGACCCAGTACTTC. It encodes CASSSGTGERPIQETQYF.

The sample holds many counts of this clonotype. The chain couples TRBV7-8 to TRBJ1-5, with D maybe TRBD1 (6 bases). Germline V gene sequence: CDR1 SGHVS, CDR2 FQNEAQ. V lost 5 bases to trimming and J lost 5 bases, with 13 bases between them. This CDR3 has 14 residues. The CDR3 sequence is CASSPIQGYQPQHF. CDR3 nucleotide sequence: TGTGCCAGCAGCCCCATCCAGGGGTATCAGCCCCAGCATTTT. Full variable domain (remainder filled in from reference TRBV7-8 and TRBJ1-5): GAGVSQSPRYKVAKRGQDVALRCDPISGHVSLFWYQQALGQGPEFLTYFQNEAQLDKSGLPSDRFFAERPEGSVSTLKIQRTQQEDSAVYLCASSPIQGYQPQHFGDGTRLSIL.

The CDR3 DNA reads as TGTGCCAGCAGTTTAAGCGGGGGGGGAACCTACGAGCAGTACTTC. It specifies CASSLSGGGTYEQYF. This sequence joins TRBV12-3 or TRBV12-4 and TRBJ2-7; 10 bases are a match to TRBD2. This CDR3 contains 15 residues. With V trimmed by 2 bases and J by 2 bases, 3 bases remained unmatched.

This clonotype was counted ten times or more. The DNA of the CDR3 is TGCAGTGCTAGTTACGCCCAAAGAATGAACACTGAAGCTTTCTTT. This encodes CSASYAQRMNTEAFF. The chain uses TRBV20-1 and TRBJ1-1; the D is unclear. Between the trimmed V and J ends, which lost 3 bases and 0 bases, there was a span of 14 bases. Germline V gene sequence: CDR1 DFQATT, CDR2 SNEGSKA (reference sequence). This CDR3 contains 15 residues.

The chain couples TRBV12-3 or TRBV12-4 to TRBJ1-2; D gene uncertain. The CDR3 contains 16 residues. V was pared by 4 bases and J by 4 bases, with 19 bases between. CDR3 DNA: TGTGCCAGCAGTTGGTATGGAGGAACAGATCCCTATGGCTACACCTTC. It specifies CASSWYGGTDPYGYTF.

This clonotype was seen a handful of times. The chain employs TRBV7-9 and TRBJ1-1; no firm D call. V was pared by 3 bases and J by 3 bases, with 8 bases between. Germline CDR1 reads SEHNR; CDR2 reads FQNEAQ (reference sequence). The CDR3 has 13 residues. The CDR3 nucleotides read TGTGCCAGCAGCTTTGACACCTACACTGAAGCTTTCTTT. Its protein product is CASSFDTYTEAFF.

This clonotype has a handful of counts. CDR3 bases: TGTGCCAGCGCCGAGAATACGAACGAGCAGTACGTC. Translation gives CASAENTNEQYV. The rearrangement joins TRBV6-2 or TRBV6-3 to TRBJ2-7; D ambiguous. Germline V lookup: CDR1 MNHEY, CDR2 SVGEGT. V was cut by 8 bases and J by 5 bases, with 13 bases left in between. The CDR3 sequence is 12 residues long.

The chain employs TRBV6-5 and TRBJ2-7; D may correspond to TRBD1 or TRBD2 (5 bases each). The V gene lost 7 bases and the J gene lost 6 bases, with 19 bases spanning the gap. CDR3 length equals 14 residues. Germline CDR1 is MNHEY and CDR2 is SVGAGI. DNA for the CDR3: TGTGCCAGCACCCCAGTGGTAGGGGCGGGCGAGCAGTACTTC. Protein sequence: CASTPVVGAGEQYF.

The rearrangement uses TRBV7-4 and TRBJ2-7; no clear D. V dropped 1 base and J dropped 0 bases, with 7 bases sitting between them. The CDR3 totals 14 residues. Germline V gene data show CDR1 as SGHVT and CDR2 as SQSDAQ. CDR3 bases: TGTGCCAGCAGCTTAGACACCTACTCCTACGAGCAGTACTTC. Translated, it gives CASSLDTYSYEQYF.

This chain joins TRBV7-2 and TRBJ1-1; D is perhaps TRBD1 (5 bases). From germline, CDR1 is SGHTA and CDR2 FQGNSA. The CDR3 loop spans 16 amino acids. Trimming took 9 bases from V and 6 from J, leaving 26 bases between them. The CDR3 reads CASGDWATWGGAEAFF. The CDR3 DNA reads as TGTGCCAGTGGGGATTGGGCAACCTGGGGGGGGGCTGAAGCTTTCTTT.